This TCR beta chain was recovered during a study of T-cell memory formation after mild COVID-19. Notes on the study in general: The CD4+ clones that contracted clustered mainly within CM and EM, and the CD8+ clones concentrated in EMRA. That cross-reactive memory joined was suggested by some responding clones appearing in pre-infection memory.

Note on this clonotype: The antigen is not known.

A single record per CDR3 protein comes from TCRdb applying MiXCR to the 5' RACE reads. The sample includes roughly 180,000 distinct CDR3 sequences, around 10% of them seen just once. The V gene's germline CDR1 is LGHNA and CDR2 YNFKEQ. This CDR3 is built from 17 residues. V shed 3 bases and J shed 3 bases, with 19 bases lying between them. The sample was PBMCs or a T cell subset sorted from them (not recorded which). The TCR comes from a man between 18 and 29 years old who had mild COVID-19 (a few samples of this study predate the infection). Cell type and time point are not known. This chain joins TRBV4-2 and TRBJ2-3; either TRBD1 or TRBD2 may fit D (6 bases each). In DNA form, the CDR3 reads TGTGCCAGCAGCCAGGAAATGGGGGGCCTAGGGACAGATACGCAGTATTTT. Amino acid sequence: CASSQEMGGLGTDTQYF.